The rows below give T cell receptor beta chains drawn from one sample of a study of patients and donors after allogeneic stem cell transplantation. TCRdb processed the RT-PCR reads anew with MiXCR; each CDR3 protein has one entry. Of 50,000 to 60,000 distinct CDR3 sequences listed, 13% were seen once; the top ten hold approximately 32%. Sequencing input: blood, either unsorted or a sorted T cell fraction (not recorded which). The source of these receptors is a human donor who was either an allogeneic HSCT recipient or a stem cell or donor lymphocyte infusion donor (not recorded which). It is not recorded whose cells these are; they may come from a transplant donor. Each CDR3 is given with its conserved first and last residue. Each record gives: CDR3 protein, CDR3 DNA, J gene, V gene, D gene, clone size. D genes are given only for firm matches. Clone size is not always given. Where it is, it says once, few, many or a class for expanded clones.

CAISSSEQETQYF | TGTGCCATCAGTTCTAGCGAGCAAGAGACCCAGTACTTC | TRBJ2-5 | TRBV10-3 | . | .
CASSSPGTSGYIQYF | TGTGCCAGCAGCTCCCCCGGGACTAGCGGCTACATTCAGTACTTC | TRBJ2-4 | TRBV11-2 | TRBD2 | .
CAQSWGGPDTDTQYF | TGCGCCCAATCCTGGGGCGGACCGGACACAGATACGCAGTATTTT | TRBJ2-3 | TRBV5-1 | . | .
CASSFHSLAGRTYEQYF | TGTGCCAGCAGTTTCCACTCTTTAGCGGGAAGGACCTACGAGCAGTACTTC | TRBJ2-7 | TRBV12-3/TRBV12-4 | TRBD2 | .
CATSREDSYEQYF | TGTGCCACCAGCAGAGAGGATTCCTACGAGCAGTACTTC | TRBJ2-7 | TRBV15 | . | .
CASSGGTDTQYF | TGCGCCAGCTCTGGAGGCACAGATACGCAGTATTTT | TRBJ2-3 | TRBV5-1 | . | .
CAIGTVNYEQYF | TGTGCCATCGGGACAGTGAACTACGAGCAGTACTTC | TRBJ2-7 | TRBV6-5 | TRBD1 | few
CSARLSSGQETQYF | TGCAGTGCTAGATTATCTAGCGGGCAAGAGACCCAGTACTTC | TRBJ2-5 | TRBV20-1 | TRBD2 | .
CASSSLAGPTDEQFF | TGTGCCAGCAGCTCTCTAGCGGGACCGACGGATGAGCAGTTCTTC | TRBJ2-1 | TRBV7-6 | TRBD2 | many
CSARGGEAAVYEQYF | TGCAGTGCTAGAGGGGGGGAGGCCGCCGTTTACGAGCAGTACTTC | TRBJ2-7 | TRBV20-1 | . | few
CSANGEERFYEQYF | TGCAGTGCTAACGGGGAAGAAAGGTTCTACGAGCAGTACTTC | TRBJ2-7 | TRBV20-1 | . | .
CASSYTAPNTGELFF | TGCGCCAGCAGCTACACAGCTCCGAACACCGGGGAGCTGTTTTTT | TRBJ2-2 | TRBV5-1 | . | few
CASSLFRFGTGGNMNTEAFF | TGTGCCAGCAGCCTATTTAGATTCGGGACAGGGGGAAACATGAACACTGAAGCTTTCTTT | TRBJ1-1 | TRBV7-9 | TRBD1 | .
CASSYLPGTDTQYF | TGTGCCAGCAGTTACCTCCCAGGCACAGATACGCAGTATTTT | TRBJ2-3 | TRBV6-5 | . | .
CASSPIGQANYGYTF | TGTGCCAGCAGCCCAATTGGACAGGCAAACTATGGCTACACCTTC | TRBJ1-2 | TRBV7-8 | TRBD1 | .